These 12 T cell receptor beta chains originate from one sample sequenced in a study of T cell responses to AZD1222 COVID-19 vaccine. TCRdb keeps only in-frame clones here, not all; method: immunoSEQ multiplex PCR. The repertoire has some 130,000 clones, approximately 91% of them found once; the top ten carry 1.5% to 2%. The specimen comprised peripheral blood, sampled 28 days after the second AZD1222 dose. The receptors were gathered from an adult who received the AZD1222 COVID-19 vaccine.

This clone appeared once. The chain employs TRBV2 and TRBJ1-3; unclear D gene. The germline V gene has CDR1 SNHLY and CDR2 FYNNEI. The CDR3 has 14 residues. The V end was cut by 4 bases, the J end by 0 bases, with 7 bases between. CDR3 sequence: CASSVAISGNTIYF. CDR3 nucleotides: TGTGCCAGCAGTGTGGCGATCTCTGGAAACACCATATATTTT.

V is TRBV4-1 and J is TRBJ1-1; 10 nucleotides match TRBD1. The germline gives CDR1 MGHRA, CDR2 YSYEKL. The CDR3 consists of 20 residues. Trimming at V came to 4 bases and at J to 5 bases, leaving 22 bases not matched to a gene. The DNA for the CDR3 is TGCGCCAGCAGCCGCGTAAGGGGGACAGGGGCCCCCGTTGGAACGACTGAAGCTTTCTTT. It translates to CASSRVRGTGAPVGTTEAFF.

The rearrangement links TRBV7-6 to TRBJ1-2, with a tentative D call TRBD1 (5 bases). Trimming removed 4 bases at V and 4 bases at J, with 22 bases between. The CDR3 runs to 17 residues. CDR1 and CDR2 from the germline V gene are SGHVS and FNYEAQ. The CDR3 loop reads CASSSPRGRGGAYGYTF. DNA for the CDR3: TGTGCCAGCAGCTCCCCCCGGGGTCGGGGCGGGGCCTATGGCTACACCTTC.

The chain carries TRBV5-4 and TRBJ1-5, with no clear D. V dropped 1 base and J dropped 2 bases, with 7 bases sitting between them. Germline CDR1 is SGHNT and CDR2 is YYREEE (reference sequence). The CDR3 runs 14 residues. CDR3 nucleotide sequence: TGTGCCAGCAGCTTGCCGTCCGGCAATCAGCCCCAGCATTTT. Encoded protein: CASSLPSGNQPQHF. The full variable domain, with the rest looked up from reference TRBV5-4 and TRBJ1-5, is ETGVTQSPTHLIKTRGQQVTLRCSSQSGHNTVSWYQQALGQGPQFIFQYYREEENGRGNFPPRFSGLQFPNYSSELNVNALELDDSALYLCASSLPSGNQPQHFGDGTRLSIL.

The V gene is TRBV3-1 (or the pseudogene TRBV3-2), the J gene TRBJ1-2, with unresolved D. With 0 bases removed from V and 5 bases from J, the gap between germline ends came to 7 bases. The germline CDR1 and CDR2 sequences are LGHDT and YNNKEL (reference sequence). The CDR3 is made up of 13 amino acids. CDR3 sequence (DNA): TGTGCCAGCAGCCAAGATCAAGGATATGGCTACACCTTC. This translates into CASSQDQGYGYTF.

This sequence joins TRBV6-2 or TRBV6-3 and TRBJ1-3, with TRBD1 matching 10 bases. CDR1 and CDR2 (germline): MNHEY, SVGEGT. The CDR3 runs to 17 residues. The junction had 7 bases not matched to a gene; V was cut back by 1 base and J by 4 bases. DNA of the CDR3: TGTGCCAGCAGTTACTTTCCTGACAGGGGGCAAGGAAACACCATATATTTT. Translated, it gives CASSYFPDRGQGNTIYF.

The chain carries TRBV4-2 and TRBJ2-1; 7 bases line up with TRBD2. Germline lookup yields CDR1 LGHNA and CDR2 YNFKEQ. The V gene end was trimmed by 2 bases and the J gene end by 6 bases; junction bases not matched to a gene: 7. The length of the CDR3 is 15 residues. The CDR3 DNA reads as TGTGCCAGCAGCCAAAGAACCGCTAGCGGCAATGAGCAGTTCTTC. This gives the protein CASSQRTASGNEQFF.

The rearrangement joins TRBV24-1 to TRBJ1-4; D gene ambiguous. The V end lost 6 bases, the J end lost 7 bases, and 8 bases lay between the germline ends. The germline gives CDR1 KGHDR, CDR2 SFDVKD. The CDR3 spans 12 residues. Here the CDR3 DNA reads TGTGCCACCAGTCTGGAGGGTGAAAAACTGTTTTTT. It codes for CATSLEGEKLFF.

The rearrangement links TRBV29-1 to TRBJ2-1, with 9 bases aligning to TRBD2. With 6 bases clipped from V and 5 bases from J, the junction kept 8 bases outside the gene matches. Germline V lookup: CDR1 SQVTM, CDR2 ANQGSEA. The CDR3 is made up of 14 amino acids. DNA of the CDR3: TGCAGCGTCCCGCTAGCGGGGCCAGACAATGAGCAGTTCTTC. It encodes CSVPLAGPDNEQFF.

V and J are TRBV25-1 and TRBJ1-4; weak D call: TRBD1 (6 bases). Germline CDR1 is MGHDK and CDR2 is SYGVNS. The CDR3 is 15 amino acids. The V and J ends lost 4 bases and 5 bases respectively, with 14 bases between them. Here the CDR3 DNA reads TGTGCCAGCAGTGGGGGGGCTGCTCTCAATGAAAAACTGTTTTTT. Protein product: CASSGGAALNEKLFF. The variable domain in full, with the rest retrieved from reference TRBV25-1 and TRBJ1-4, is EADIYQTPRYLVIGTGKKITLECSQTMGHDKMYWYQQDPGMELHLIHYSYGVNSTEKGDLSSESTVSRIRTEHFPLTLESARPSHTSQYLCASSGGAALNEKLFFGSGTQLSVL.

This chain uses TRBV7-8 with TRBJ1-2, with 8 bases fitting TRBD1. V lost 5 bases, J lost 3 bases, and 8 bases stayed unmatched. The length of the CDR3 is 15 residues. In germline, CDR1 is SGHVS, CDR2 FQNEAQ. For the CDR3, the DNA is TGTGCCAGCAGCCCATCGACAGGGGTTGACTATGGCTACACCTTC. Encoded protein: CASSPSTGVDYGYTF.

The genes are TRBV11-1 and TRBJ1-2; TRBD1 is a possible D gene (6 bases). The CDR3 totals 13 residues. CDR1 SGHAT and CDR2 FQDESV come from the germline V gene (reference sequence). The ends were cut back, 1 base at V and 5 bases at J, with 8 bases in the middle. This CDR3 reads CASSLVTGYGYTF. CDR3 DNA: TGTGCCAGCAGCTTAGTCACAGGGTATGGCTACACCTTC.